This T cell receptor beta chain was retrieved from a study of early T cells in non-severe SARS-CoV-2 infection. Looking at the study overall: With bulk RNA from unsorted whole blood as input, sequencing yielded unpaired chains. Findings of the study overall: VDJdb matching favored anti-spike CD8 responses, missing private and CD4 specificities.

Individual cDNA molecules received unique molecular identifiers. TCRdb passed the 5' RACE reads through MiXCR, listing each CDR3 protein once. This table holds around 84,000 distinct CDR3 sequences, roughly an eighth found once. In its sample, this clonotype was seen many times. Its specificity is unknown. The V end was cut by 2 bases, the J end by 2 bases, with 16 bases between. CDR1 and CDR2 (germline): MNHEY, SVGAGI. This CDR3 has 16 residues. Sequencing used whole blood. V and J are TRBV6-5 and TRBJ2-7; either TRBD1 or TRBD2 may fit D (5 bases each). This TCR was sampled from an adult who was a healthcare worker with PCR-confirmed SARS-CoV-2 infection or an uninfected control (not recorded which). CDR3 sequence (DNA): TGTGCCAGCAGTTACAGAGGGGTGGTAGGGGCCTACGAGCAGTACTTC. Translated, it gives CASSYRGVVGAYEQYF.